The 8 T cell receptor beta chains below all came from one sample that was sequenced in a study of cytomegalovirus exposure and HLA in healthy donors. PCR primers comprised 60 Vbeta and 13 Jbeta primers. The method was immunoSEQ multiplex PCR; TCRdb's version includes in-frame clones alone and lacks a portion of them. This table has about 150,000 clones, roughly three quarters appearing once. The source material was PBMCs. The receptors derive from a man in his fifties or sixties in good health and CMV-seronegative.

The genes are TRBV15 and TRBJ1-2, with 7 positions matching TRBD1. This CDR3 comprises 15 residues. V shed 1 base, J shed 8 bases, and the junction held 10 bases outside the gene matches. Germline values: CDR1 LNHNV, CDR2 YYDKDF (reference sequence). CDR3 amino acids: CATSRAGQPWDGYTF. CDR3 sequence (DNA): TGTGCCACCAGCAGAGCGGGACAGCCTTGGGACGGCTACACCTTC.

This clone came up a few times. V and J are TRBV7-9 and TRBJ1-2; D not certain. This CDR3 contains 13 residues. CDR1 is SEHNR, CDR2 FQNEAQ, per germline (reference sequence). V lost 0 bases and J 0 bases, leaving 2 bases between the germline ends. The CDR3 sequence: CASSLATNYGYTF. CDR3 DNA sequence: TGTGCCAGCAGCTTAGCTACTAACTATGGCTACACCTTC.

The J gene is TRBJ2-5, the V gene TRBV10-1, with TRBD1 matching 8 bases. With 5 bases clipped from V and 11 bases from J, the junction kept 10 bases outside the gene matches. This CDR3 comprises 13 residues. Looked up from germline, CDR1 is WNHNN and CDR2 is SYGVQD (reference sequence). CDR3 amino acids: CASSRTGSGEQYF. DNA for the CDR3: TGCGCCAGCAGTCGGACAGGGTCCGGTGAGCAGTACTTC.

This chain connects TRBV30 to TRBJ1-3, with D perhaps matching TRBD1 (6 bases). The CDR3 contains 14 residues. The V end was cut by 6 bases, the J end by 7 bases, with 19 bases between. CDR1 is GTSNPN and CDR2 is SVGIG in the germline V gene (reference sequence). The CDR3 here is CACKRDTEANTIYF. In DNA form, the CDR3 reads TGTGCCTGCAAACGGGACACCGAGGCGAACACCATATATTTT.

CDR3 amino acids: CASSGAGGSGTQYF. Here the CDR3 DNA reads TGTGCCAGCAGTGGTGCAGGGGGCTCCGGGACCCAGTACTTC. This chain uses TRBV25-1 with TRBJ2-5; 8 nucleotides match TRBD1. This CDR3 region has 14 residues. V was pared by 4 bases and J by 7 bases, with 8 bases of the junction left unmatched. Per the germline V gene, CDR1 is MGHDK and CDR2 is SYGVNS.

This chain uses TRBV15 with TRBJ1-5, with D perhaps matching TRBD1 (6 bases). The CDR3 consists of 16 residues. Trimming pared 3 bases from V and 3 bases from J, leaving 15 bases between. Germline V gene lookup returns CDR1 LNHNV and CDR2 YYDKDF (reference sequence). The CDR3 coding sequence is TGTGCCACCAGCAGGGGGGCAGGTTCAAACAATCAGCCCCAGCATTTT. Its protein product is CATSRGAGSNNQPQHF.

The chain has TRBV4-2 and TRBJ2-1; D gene unclear. Trimming stripped 4 bases from V and 5 bases from J, with 15 bases between. The CDR3 is made up of 15 amino acids. The germline CDR1 and CDR2 sequences are LGHNA and YNFKEQ. The CDR3 loop is CASSRPLVEDNEQFF. DNA of the CDR3: TGTGCCAGCAGCCGCCCTCTAGTTGAGGACAATGAGCAGTTCTTC.

The V gene is TRBV28, the J gene TRBJ2-7; 10 bases fit TRBD1. J was trimmed by 3 bases and V by 2 bases; bases with no gene match: 4. In germline, CDR1 is MDHEN, CDR2 SYDVKM. This CDR3 has 15 amino acids. CDR3 region: CASSLAGTGDYEQYF. The DNA of the CDR3 is TGTGCCAGCAGTTTAGCGGGGACAGGGGACTACGAGCAGTACTTC.